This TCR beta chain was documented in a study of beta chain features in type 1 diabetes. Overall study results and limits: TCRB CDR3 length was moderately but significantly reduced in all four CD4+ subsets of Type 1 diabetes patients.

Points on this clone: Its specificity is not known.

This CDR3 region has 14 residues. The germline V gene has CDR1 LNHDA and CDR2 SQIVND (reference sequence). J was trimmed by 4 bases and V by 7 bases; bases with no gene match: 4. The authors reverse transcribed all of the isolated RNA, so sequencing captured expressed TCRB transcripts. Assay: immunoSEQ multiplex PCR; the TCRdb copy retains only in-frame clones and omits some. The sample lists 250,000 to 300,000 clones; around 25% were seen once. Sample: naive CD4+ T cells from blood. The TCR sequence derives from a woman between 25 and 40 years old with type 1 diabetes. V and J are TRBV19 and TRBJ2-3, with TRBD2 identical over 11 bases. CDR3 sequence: CASNLAGGSDTQYF. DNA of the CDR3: TGTGCCAGTAATCTAGCGGGAGGTTCAGATACGCAGTATTTT.